This T cell receptor (beta chain) derives from a study of blood T cell repertoires in COVID-19. Turning to the study itself: In each case, the material was cDNA or gDNA derived from T cells, B-cell-depleted T cells, or PBMCs.

Method: immunoSEQ multiplex PCR; TCRdb's copy keeps in-frame clones and lacks some. The sample holds about 220,000 clones, more than 65% seen once. Germline values: CDR1 MGHRA, CDR2 YSYEKL. Trimming shortened V by 1 base and J by 3 bases, and 6 bases separated the two germline ends. The CDR3 has 14 amino acids. V is TRBV4-1 and J is TRBJ2-2; no firm D call. The sample was peripheral blood. This TCR derives from a woman aged 55-75 years with acute or convalescent COVID-19. The CDR3 DNA is TGCGCCAGCAGCCAAGCCACAGACACCGGGGAGCTGTTTTTT. It translates to CASSQATDTGELFF.